Each of the 20 T cell receptor beta chains below was sequenced from the same sample in a study of blood T cell repertoires in COVID-19. TCRdb's table, derived via immunoSEQ multiplex PCR, lists solely in-frame clones and lacks some. The sample contains over 40,000 clones, 75% to 85% of which appear only once. Input material: peripheral blood. The receptor source for this set is a man in his forties with acute or convalescent COVID-19.

The J gene is TRBJ1-2, the V gene TRBV18; TRBD1 might be the D (6 bases). The germline gives CDR1 KGHSH, CDR2 LQKENI. The CDR3 length is 15 residues. V shed 2 bases and J shed 3 bases, with 13 bases lying between them. CDR3 sequence (DNA): TGTGCCAGCTCACCAAGCGTGGGGGCAGACTATGGCTACACCTTC. Its protein product is CASSPSVGADYGYTF.

The V call is TRBV30, the J call TRBJ1-5; TRBD1 matches at 9 bases. CDR3 size: 13 residues. Per the germline V gene, CDR1 is GTSNPN and CDR2 is SVGIG (reference sequence). Trimming took 2 bases from V and 7 from J; bases not matched to a gene: 3. The CDR3, as DNA: TGTGCCTGGAGTCAGACAGGGGGACAGCCCCAGCATTTT. It translates to CAWSQTGGQPQHF.

This clone was found a few times. The rearrangement links TRBV19 to TRBJ1-6; 7 nucleotides align to TRBD1. Germline trimming cut 3 bases from V and 0 bases from J; bases unmatched to any gene: 11. The V gene's germline CDR1 is LNHDA and CDR2 SQIVND (reference sequence). The CDR3 spans 19 residues. CDR3 nucleotide sequence: TGTGCCAGTAGTATTAGGGACAGCCCTGAGGGCTCCTATAATTCACCCCTCCACTTT. Translated, it gives CASSIRDSPEGSYNSPLHF.

A single count supports this clone. The chain couples TRBV2 to TRBJ2-7, with D possibly being TRBD1 (6 bases). V gave up 7 bases and J gave up 3 bases, with 10 bases separating them. Germline V CDR1 and CDR2: SNHLY, FYNNEI. This CDR3 is built from 12 residues. The CDR3 DNA sequence: TGTGCCAGCACGGAACAGGGCTACGAGCAGTACGTC. It specifies CASTEQGYEQYV.

The chain couples TRBV7-2 to TRBJ2-1; TRBD2 matches at 8 bases. Trimming removed 3 bases from V and 8 bases from J; junction bases left unmatched: 6. From germline, CDR1 is SGHTA and CDR2 FQGNSA. This CDR3 comprises 14 residues. The DNA of the CDR3 is TGTGCCAGCAGCTTCCAAAGCGGGAGTTATGAGCAGTTCTTC. It translates to CASSFQSGSYEQFF.

This sequence joins TRBV2 and TRBJ1-1; D unresolved. The CDR3 consists of 12 residues. Between the trimmed V and J ends, which lost 2 bases and 7 bases, there was a span of 8 bases. CDR1 SNHLY and CDR2 FYNNEI come from the germline V gene. The CDR3: CASSETGNEAFF. The CDR3 nucleotides are TGTGCCAGCAGTGAAACCGGGAATGAAGCTTTCTTT.

The genes are TRBV5-8 and TRBJ1-5, with D possibly being TRBD1 (6 bases). Germline V gene sequence: CDR1 SGHTS, CDR2 YDEGEE. The CDR3 is 14 residues long. V was trimmed by 6 bases and J by 5 bases, leaving 15 bases between them. CDR3 loop: CASKQGWGDQPQHF. The CDR3 DNA reads TGTGCCAGCAAACAGGGTTGGGGCGATCAGCCCCAGCATTTT.

V usage is TRBV4-2 and J usage is TRBJ2-2, with 8 bases matching TRBD1. The CDR3 extends over 16 amino acids. Per the germline V gene, CDR1 is LGHNA and CDR2 is YNFKEQ. The V gene end was trimmed by 1 base and the J gene end by 0 bases; junction bases not matched to a gene: 1. The CDR3 loop is CASSQAQGANTGELFF. CDR3 DNA sequence: TGTGCCAGCAGCCAAGCACAGGGGGCGAACACCGGGGAGCTGTTTTTT.

This rearrangement joins TRBV5-6 to TRBJ1-4; 7 nucleotides align to TRBD1. The germline CDR1 and CDR2 sequences are SGHDT and YYEEEE. The CDR3 is made up of 14 amino acids. J lost 8 bases, V lost 3 bases, and 7 bases had no gene match. CDR3 protein: CASSYRDRKEKLFF. The CDR3 region has the DNA TGTGCCAGCAGCTACCGGGACAGAAAGGAAAAACTGTTTTTT.

J is TRBJ2-1 and V is TRBV5-1; 9 bases are a match to TRBD1. After removal of 0 bases from V and 7 bases from J, the junction contained 2 bases not matched to a gene. Germline V lookup: CDR1 SGHRS, CDR2 YFSETQ. This CDR3 contains 14 residues. CDR3 in amino acids: CASSLEGTGNEQFF. CDR3 nucleotides: TGCGCCAGCAGCTTGGAGGGGACAGGGAATGAGCAGTTCTTC.

This chain connects TRBV7-2 to TRBJ2-3, with D possibly matching TRBD2 (5 bases). V lost 1 base and J lost 0, with 14 bases in between. Per germline, CDR1 SGHTA and CDR2 FQGNSA. CDR3 length: 17 amino acids. Written as DNA, the CDR3 is TGTGCCAGCAGCTTAGGTCCGGCGGGCCTGAGCACAGATACGCAGTATTTT. Protein product: CASSLGPAGLSTDTQYF.

V is TRBV19 and J is TRBJ1-5; TRBD1 might be the D (5 bases). Germline V gene sequence: CDR1 LNHDA, CDR2 SQIVND (reference sequence). Trimming took 5 bases from V and 3 from J, leaving 17 bases between them. This CDR3 region has 16 residues. CDR3 bases: TGTGCCAGTAGTCACGTCAGGGAGGAGGACAATCAGCCCCAGCATTTT. Protein product: CASSHVREEDNQPQHF.

The chain recombines TRBV4-1 with TRBJ1-2, with 9 bases fitting TRBD1. The CDR3 is made up of 14 amino acids. Germline V gene sequence: CDR1 MGHRA, CDR2 YSYEKL. V was pared by 1 base and J by 7 bases, with 4 bases of the junction left unmatched. CDR3 sequence: CASSQAGTGIGYTF. The CDR3 nucleotides are TGCGCCAGCAGCCAAGCTGGGACAGGGATTGGCTACACCTTC.

V usage is TRBV19 and J usage is TRBJ2-3; TRBD2 matches 8 bases. V gave up 4 bases and J gave up 4 bases; unmatched junction bases: 10. There are 16 residues in the CDR3. Germline assignment: CDR1 LNHDA and CDR2 SQIVND (reference sequence). The CDR3 DNA reads TGTGCCAGTAGTAAAGGACTAGCTAAGTCCGCAGATACGCAGTATTTT. This encodes CASSKGLAKSADTQYF. Full variable domain (remainder filled in from reference TRBV19 and TRBJ2-3): DGGITQSPKYLFRKEGQNVTLSCEQNLNHDAMYWYRQDPGQGLRLIYYSQIVNDFQKGDIAEGYSVSREKKESFPLTVTSAQKNPTAFYLCASSKGLAKSADTQYFGPGTRLTVL.

CDR3 sequence reads: CATSDGQSYEKLFF. The CDR3 nucleotides read TGTGCCACCAGTGATGGACAGAGTTATGAAAAACTGTTTTTT. This chain joins TRBV24-1 and TRBJ1-4; the D gene is possibly TRBD1 (6 bases). Trimming removed 3 bases from V and 6 bases from J, with 10 bases in between. Per germline, CDR1 KGHDR and CDR2 SFDVKD. This CDR3 is 14 amino acids long.

V is TRBV3-1 (or the pseudogene TRBV3-2) and J is TRBJ1-3; D is undetermined. This CDR3 has 13 amino acids. CDR1 and CDR2 (germline): LGHDT, YNNKEL (reference sequence). Trimming took 6 bases from V and 0 from J, leaving 6 bases between them. The CDR3 nucleotides read TGTGCCAGCAGGCCGAGCTCTGGAAACACCATATATTTT. It is translated as CASRPSSGNTIYF.

This clone was picked up a small number of times. The CDR3 loop reads CASSKTGGLFANYGYTF. As DNA, the CDR3 is TGTGCCAGCAGTAAGACAGGGGGGCTTTTTGCTAACTATGGCTACACCTTC. V is TRBV27 and J is TRBJ1-2; 9 bases agree with TRBD1. The germline CDR1 and CDR2 sequences are MNHEY and SMNVEV (reference sequence). After removal of 5 bases from V and 0 bases from J, the junction contained 10 bases not matched to a gene. CDR3 length: 17 residues.

For the CDR3, the DNA is TGTGCCAGCAGTTCAGGGATAATAGGGGAAGAAAAACTGTTTTTT. Translated: CASSSGIIGEEKLFF. This chain links TRBV6-5 with TRBJ1-4; possible D gene TRBD1, 5 bases. V dropped 4 bases and J dropped 8 bases, with 17 bases sitting between them. The CDR3 is 15 residues long. Germline loops: CDR1 MNHEY, CDR2 SVGAGI.

The chain couples TRBV2 to TRBJ2-5; tentatively, D is TRBD2 (5 bases). Trimming cost V 1 base and J 0 bases, with 15 bases left between them. CDR1 and CDR2 from the germline V gene are SNHLY and FYNNEI. This CDR3 comprises 17 residues. The CDR3 sequence: CASSEGSLADYQETQYF. CDR3 sequence (DNA): TGTGCCAGCAGTGAAGGATCTTTGGCGGACTACCAAGAGACCCAGTACTTC.

The chain combines TRBV7-9 with TRBJ2-1; D perhaps matches TRBD2 (5 bases). There are 16 residues in the CDR3. Germline-derived CDR1 and CDR2 are SEHNR and FQNEAQ (reference sequence). Trimming left V 2 bases short and J 4 bases short, with 15 bases between. CDR3 residues: CASSLSGLREYNEQFF. For the CDR3, the DNA is TGTGCCAGCAGCTTAAGCGGACTCCGCGAATACAATGAGCAGTTCTTC. The full variable domain, in which reference TRBV7-9 and TRBJ2-1 provide the parts outside the CDR3, is DTGVSQNPRHKITKRGQNVTFRCDPISEHNRLYWYRQTLGQGPEFLTYFQNEAQLEKSRLLSDRFSAERPKGSFSTLEIQRTEQGDSAMYLCASSLSGLREYNEQFFGPGTRLTVL.